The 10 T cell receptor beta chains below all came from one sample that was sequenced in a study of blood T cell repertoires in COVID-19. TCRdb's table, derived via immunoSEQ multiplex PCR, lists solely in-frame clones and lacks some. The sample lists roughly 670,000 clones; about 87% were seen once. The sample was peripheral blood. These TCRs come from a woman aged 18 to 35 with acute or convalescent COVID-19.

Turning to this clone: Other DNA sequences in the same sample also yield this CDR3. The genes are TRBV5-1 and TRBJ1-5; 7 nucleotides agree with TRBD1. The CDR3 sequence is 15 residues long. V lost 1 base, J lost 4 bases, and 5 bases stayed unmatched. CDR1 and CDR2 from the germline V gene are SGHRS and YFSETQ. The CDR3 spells CASSLTGVGNQPQHF. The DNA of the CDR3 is TGCGCCAGCAGCTTGACAGGGGTCGGGAATCAGCCCCAGCATTTT.

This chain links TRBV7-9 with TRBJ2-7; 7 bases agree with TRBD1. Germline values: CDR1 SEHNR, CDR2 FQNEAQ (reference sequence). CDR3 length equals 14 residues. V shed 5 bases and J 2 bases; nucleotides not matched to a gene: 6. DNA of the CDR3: TGTGCCAGCAGCCGCCGGGACAGCCCCTACGAGCAGTACTTC. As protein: CASSRRDSPYEQYF.

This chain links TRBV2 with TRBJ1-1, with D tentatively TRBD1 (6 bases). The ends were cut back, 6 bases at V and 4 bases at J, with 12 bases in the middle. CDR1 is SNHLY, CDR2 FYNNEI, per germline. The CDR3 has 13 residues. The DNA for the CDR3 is TGTGCCAGCAGGGAACAGGGAGGCACTGAAGCTTTCTTT. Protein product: CASREQGGTEAFF. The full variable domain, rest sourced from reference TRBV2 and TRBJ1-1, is EPEVTQTPSHQVTQMGQEVILRCVPISNHLYFYWYRQILGQKVEFLVSFYNNEISEKSEIFDDQFSVERPDGSNFTLKIRSTKLEDSAMYFCASREQGGTEAFFGQGTRLTVV.

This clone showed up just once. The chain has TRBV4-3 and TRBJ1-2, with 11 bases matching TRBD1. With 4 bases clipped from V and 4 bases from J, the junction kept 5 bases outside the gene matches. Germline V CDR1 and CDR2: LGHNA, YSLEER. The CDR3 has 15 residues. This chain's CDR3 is CASSPGQGVSYGYTF. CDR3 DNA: TGCGCCAGCAGCCCGGGACAGGGGGTAAGCTATGGCTACACCTTC.

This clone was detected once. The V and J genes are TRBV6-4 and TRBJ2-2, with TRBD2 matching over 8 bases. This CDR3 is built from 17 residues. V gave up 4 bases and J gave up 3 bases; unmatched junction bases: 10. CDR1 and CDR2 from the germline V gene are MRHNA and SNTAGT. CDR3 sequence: CASSALAGWADTGELFF. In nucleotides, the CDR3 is TGTGCCAGCAGTGCATTAGCGGGATGGGCGGACACCGGGGAGCTGTTTTTT.

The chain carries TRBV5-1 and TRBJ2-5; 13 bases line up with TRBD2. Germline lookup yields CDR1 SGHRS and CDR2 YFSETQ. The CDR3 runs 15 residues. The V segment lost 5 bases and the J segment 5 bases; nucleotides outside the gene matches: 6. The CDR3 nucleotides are TGCGCCAGCAGACGGACTAGCGGGGGCAGGGAGACCCAGTACTTC. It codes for CASRRTSGGRETQYF.

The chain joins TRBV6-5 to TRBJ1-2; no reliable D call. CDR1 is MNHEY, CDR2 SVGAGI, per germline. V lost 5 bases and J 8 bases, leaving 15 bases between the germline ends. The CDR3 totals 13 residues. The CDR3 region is CASSPRISGGYTF. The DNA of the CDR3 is TGTGCCAGCAGTCCCAGGATCTCTGGCGGCTACACCTTC.

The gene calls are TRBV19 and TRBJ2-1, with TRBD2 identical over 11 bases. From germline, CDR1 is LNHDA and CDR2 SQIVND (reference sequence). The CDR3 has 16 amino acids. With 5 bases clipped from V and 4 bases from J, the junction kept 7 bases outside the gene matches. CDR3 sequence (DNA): TGTGCCAGTAGTTTAAATAGCGGGGGGGTATACAATGAGCAGTTCTTC. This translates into CASSLNSGGVYNEQFF.

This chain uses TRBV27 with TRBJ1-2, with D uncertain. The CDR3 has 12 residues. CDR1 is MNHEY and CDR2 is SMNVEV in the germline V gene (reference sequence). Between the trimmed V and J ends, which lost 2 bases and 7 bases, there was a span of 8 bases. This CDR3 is CASSLRGFGYTF. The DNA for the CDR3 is TGTGCCAGCAGTTTAAGAGGGTTTGGCTACACCTTC.

CDR3 sequence: CASSQPTSGGYGYTF. The DNA for the CDR3 is TGCGCCAGCAGCCAACCGACGTCAGGGGGCTATGGCTACACCTTC. V usage is TRBV4-1 and J usage is TRBJ1-2; 7 nucleotides match TRBD1. This CDR3 is built from 15 residues. J was trimmed by 4 bases and V by 2 bases; bases with no gene match: 7. Germline-derived CDR1 and CDR2 are MGHRA and YSYEKL.